The T cell receptor beta chain described here comes from a study of shared clonotypes between healthy human individuals. This table comes from immunoSEQ multiplex PCR, and its TCRdb copy is limited to in-frame clones, with some not included. The sample comprises around 1.1 million clones, around 82% of which are singletons, and 0.6% to 0.75% rests with the top ten. Adults of Caucasian background living in Nashville, Tennessee made up all donors. Germline V gene lookup returns CDR1 KGHSH and CDR2 LQKENI. Trimming took 5 bases from V and 2 from J; bases not matched to a gene: 4. The CDR3 totals 14 residues.

The chain links TRBV18 to TRBJ2-5; 8 positions agree with TRBD1. The TCR was taken from a man aged 18 to 35 in good health. Some clones in this sample may be carry-over from other donors' samples. Sequenced input: memory CD4+ T cells from PBMCs. The subset: CD45RA-negative fraction. In nucleotides, the CDR3 is TGTGCCAGCTCAACCGGGACAGGTCAAGAGACCCAGTACTTC. The encoded protein is CASSTGTGQETQYF.